The 19 T cell receptor beta chains below come from one sample, sequenced in a study of blood T cells in healthy people across ages. A second PCR of about 7 to 12 cycles used a sample-barcoded 5' primer and a J-beta primer mix. TCRdb redid the calling of the 5' RACE reads with MiXCR, one entry per CDR3 protein. The sample holds about 940,000 distinct CDR3 sequences, about 48% seen once. The sequencing sample was made of blood. All receptors derive from a man aged 25 to 40 in good health.

This clonotype was detected only a few times. The chain links TRBV12-3 or TRBV12-4 to TRBJ1-2; 10 bases align to TRBD1. The CDR3 covers 13 residues. The V segment lost 6 bases and the J segment 5 bases; nucleotides outside the gene matches: 3. The DNA for the CDR3 is TGTGCCAGCAGCGGGGGACAGGGGTATGGCTACACCTTC. This gives the protein CASSGGQGYGYTF.

This chain links TRBV27 with TRBJ2-7; D possibly matches TRBD1 or TRBD2 (5 bases each). Germline CDR1 reads MNHEY; CDR2 reads SMNVEV (reference sequence). The germline V and J ends were trimmed by 5 bases and 2 bases, with 16 bases remaining between them. The CDR3 is 15 residues long. The CDR3 loop is CASSDTPGRTYEQYF. The CDR3, as DNA: TGTGCCAGCAGTGACACCCCGGGACGGACCTACGAGCAGTACTTC.

The chain's CDR3 is CSVGGAGGTYNEQFF. CDR3 nucleotide sequence: TGCAGCGTTGGAGGTGCCGGGGGAACCTACAATGAGCAGTTCTTC. This chain links TRBV29-1 with TRBJ2-1, with D tentatively TRBD2 (6 bases). V was clipped by 4 bases and J by 2 bases, with 15 bases between them. The CDR3 consists of 15 residues. Germline CDR1 reads SQVTM; CDR2 reads ANQGSEA.

This clonotype occurred a few times. V and J are TRBV4-3 and TRBJ2-6; weak D call: TRBD1 (5 bases). Germline lookup yields CDR1 LGHNA and CDR2 YSLEER. Trimming left V 0 bases short and J 0 bases short, with 15 bases between. This CDR3 has 19 amino acids. The CDR3 sequence: CASSQEFQGVFSGANVLTF. The CDR3 DNA follows: TGCGCCAGCAGCCAAGAGTTCCAGGGTGTTTTCTCTGGGGCCAACGTCCTGACTTTC.

This sequence joins TRBV25-1 and TRBJ2-5; unclear D gene. CDR1 MGHDK and CDR2 SYGVNS come from the germline V gene. The CDR3 runs 15 residues. Trimming stripped 3 bases from V and 5 bases from J, with 16 bases between. The CDR3 DNA sequence: TGTGCCAGCAGTGACCGACTTACTGGTGGGGAGACCCAGTACTTC. Amino acids: CASSDRLTGGETQYF.

The chain couples TRBV7-3 to TRBJ2-3; the D gene is possibly TRBD2 (6 bases). CDR3 length: 16 residues. Trimming removed 1 base at V and 0 bases at J, with 11 bases between. In germline, CDR1 is SGHTA, CDR2 FQGTGA. The CDR3 sequence is CASSLNRRGSTDTQYF. Here the CDR3 DNA reads TGTGCCAGCAGCTTAAACCGCCGGGGGAGCACAGATACGCAGTATTTT.

For the CDR3, the DNA is TGTGCCAGCAGTTATTTGCATGAGCAGTTCTTC. Translation: CASSYLHEQFF. The chain links TRBV27 to TRBJ2-1; D remains unclear. The CDR3 is 11 amino acids. CDR1 and CDR2 (germline): MNHEY, SMNVEV (reference sequence). V lost 4 bases and J lost 8, with 6 bases in between.

The rearrangement uses TRBV4-2 and TRBJ2-7; unclear D gene. The CDR3 extends over 13 amino acids. Per the germline V gene, CDR1 is LGHNA and CDR2 is YNFKEQ. Trimming left V 3 bases short and J 6 bases short, with 12 bases between. CDR3 bases: TGTGCCAGCAGCCAGGAAGACTGGGGCGAGCAGTACTTC. This gives the protein CASSQEDWGEQYF.

The genes are TRBV4-3 and TRBJ2-7; D remains unclear. CDR3 length equals 13 residues. Germline V gene data show CDR1 as LGHNA and CDR2 as YSLEER. The germline V and J ends were trimmed by 0 bases and 5 bases, with 8 bases remaining between them. CDR3 loop: CASSQDIADEQYF. CDR3 nucleotide sequence: TGCGCCAGCAGCCAAGATATTGCGGACGAGCAGTACTTC.

For the CDR3, the DNA is TGTGCCTGGGACAGGCACCCCTACGAGCAGTACTTC. Residues: CAWDRHPYEQYF. The genes are TRBV30 and TRBJ2-7, with a possible D match to TRBD1 (6 bases). V was clipped by 5 bases and J by 2 bases, with 10 bases between them. This CDR3 region has 12 residues. Germline CDR1 GTSNPN, CDR2 SVGIG (reference sequence).

The table lists this clonotype with a few counts. This CDR3 is CASSSTGVVYNEQFF. The CDR3 nucleotides are TGTGCCAGCAGTTCTACAGGGGTGGTCTACAATGAGCAGTTCTTC. The gene calls are TRBV6-2 or TRBV6-3 and TRBJ2-1; 7 bases agree with TRBD1. The germline CDR1 and CDR2 sequences are MNHEY and SVGEGT. The CDR3 totals 15 residues. V lost 4 bases and J lost 3; bases outside the gene matches: 6.

V is TRBV27 and J is TRBJ2-7, with D tentatively TRBD1 (6 bases). Germline loops: CDR1 MNHEY, CDR2 SMNVEV (reference sequence). The CDR3 contains 14 residues. Deletions cut 6 bases from V and 4 bases from J, with 16 bases between. CDR3 sequence reads: CASSRSGVGYEQYF. For the CDR3, the DNA is TGTGCCAGCAGCAGATCAGGGGTAGGGTACGAGCAGTACTTC.

This clonotype was counted ten times or more. The chain carries TRBV4-1 and TRBJ1-6; no definite D call. V shed 0 bases and J shed 10 bases, with 10 bases lying between them. Germline V lookup: CDR1 MGHRA, CDR2 YSYEKL. The CDR3 totals 14 residues. The CDR3 sequence is CASSQDSPTSPLHF. The CDR3 DNA sequence: TGCGCCAGCAGCCAAGATAGCCCCACGTCACCCCTCCACTTT.

The chain recombines TRBV6-2 or TRBV6-3 with TRBJ2-5; either TRBD1 or TRBD2 may fit D (8 bases each). The CDR3 covers 15 residues. Germline CDR1 is MNHEY and CDR2 is SVGEGT. V lost 6 bases and J lost 4, with 18 bases in between. The CDR3 DNA follows: TGTGCCAGCAGCCGACAGGGGACTAGTCGAGAGACCCAGTACTTC. Residues: CASSRQGTSRETQYF.

The V gene is TRBV6-5, the J gene TRBJ1-2, with D perhaps matching TRBD1 (6 bases). The CDR3 sequence is 15 residues long. In germline, CDR1 is MNHEY, CDR2 SVGAGI. Deletions cut 7 bases from V and 8 bases from J, with 23 bases between. CDR3 sequence: CASTLSWDTDSGYTF. The CDR3 region has the DNA TGTGCCAGCACCCTCTCTTGGGACACCGATAGCGGCTACACCTTC.

The J gene is TRBJ1-6, the V gene TRBV6-5; D is unresolved. CDR1 and CDR2 (germline): MNHEY, SVGAGI. CDR3 length: 16 residues. With 2 bases removed from V and 2 bases from J, the gap between germline ends came to 10 bases. The CDR3 protein is CASSYGFSPYNSPLHF. CDR3 nucleotide sequence: TGTGCCAGCAGTTACGGGTTCTCCCCCTATAATTCACCCCTCCACTTT.

This clonotype occurred a few times. This chain connects TRBV6-6 to TRBJ1-2; 8 nucleotides agree with TRBD1. The CDR3 is 16 amino acids. Per germline, CDR1 MNHNY and CDR2 SVGAGI (reference sequence). V lost 6 bases to trimming and J lost 0 bases; unmatched junction nucleotides: 9. CDR3 region: CASSYDRGFTNYGYTF. DNA for the CDR3: TGTGCCAGCAGCTACGACAGGGGATTTACTAACTATGGCTACACCTTC.

In its sample, this clonotype was seen a few times. V gene TRBV29-1 combines with J gene TRBJ2-7; 8 nucleotides align to TRBD1. V was clipped by 7 bases and J by 2 bases; unmatched bases: 10. This CDR3 has 14 amino acids. CDR1 and CDR2 (germline): SQVTM, ANQGSEA. The CDR3 region has the DNA TGCAGCGCTCGAGGGACAGGAGAAGCCTACGAGCAGTACTTC. Its protein product is CSARGTGEAYEQYF.

This clonotype turned up a few times. The chain links TRBV12-3 or TRBV12-4 to TRBJ2-4; no firm D call. The CDR3 is 13 residues long. With 5 bases removed from V and 0 bases from J, the gap between germline ends came to 5 bases. CDR3 DNA sequence: TGTGCCAGCAGTGATATAGCCAAAAACATTCAGTACTTC. Protein sequence: CASSDIAKNIQYF.